The 20 T cell receptor beta chains in this list originate from one sample, sequenced in a study of blood T cell repertoires in COVID-19 (dated by TCRdb to 2018 to 2020). The receptor library was made with the immunoSEQ multiplex PCR assay. TCRdb limited this immuneACCESS table to in-frame rearrangements with V and J called. A share of clones is missing; checked studies link under half to unresolved V genes, and the rest is unexplained. This sample comprises about 330,000 clones, 88% of them detected only once. The ten largest clones add up to under 4.5% of the sample. Sequenced material: peripheral blood. These receptors were collected from a woman aged 45-65 years with active or convalescent COVID-19.

V usage is TRBV30 and J usage is TRBJ1-2, with D possibly matching TRBD1 (6 bases). The CDR3 runs to 15 residues. Trimming left V 7 bases short and J 5 bases short, with 23 bases between. Germline CDR1 GTSNPN, CDR2 SVGIG (reference sequence). The CDR3 region is CAFMGTTGTLYGYTF. CDR3 bases: TGTGCCTTCATGGGGACTACCGGGACATTGTATGGCTACACCTTC.

The chain has TRBV11-2 and TRBJ2-1; D is unclear. V lost 6 bases and J lost 10, with 10 bases in between. Germline lookup yields CDR1 SGHAT and CDR2 FQNNGV. The CDR3 length is 11 residues. CDR3 DNA sequence: TGTGCCAGCAGGCACGGAGTGGAGCAGTTCTTC. Its protein is CASRHGVEQFF.

The rearrangement links TRBV19 to TRBJ1-5, with D possibly being TRBD1 (6 bases). V lost 6 bases to trimming and J lost 5 bases, with 11 bases between them. This CDR3 region has 13 residues. Germline V lookup: CDR1 LNHDA, CDR2 SQIVND (reference sequence). CDR3: CASRRDTYQPQHF. CDR3 nucleotide sequence: TGTGCCAGTAGACGGGACACTTATCAGCCCCAGCATTTT.

This clone has a handful of counts. The chain uses TRBV5-1 and TRBJ2-7; 9 bases are shared with TRBD1. CDR3 length: 17 amino acids. V was clipped by 1 base and J by 3 bases; unmatched bases: 11. CDR1 is SGHRS and CDR2 is YFSETQ in the germline V gene. The CDR3 reads CASSLTPGTGQVYEQYF. In DNA form, the CDR3 reads TGCGCCAGCAGCTTGACTCCCGGGACAGGGCAAGTCTACGAGCAGTACTTC.

This clone was counted between two and nine times. The chain recombines TRBV3-1 (or the pseudogene TRBV3-2) with TRBJ2-2; 8 nucleotides line up with TRBD2. V gave up 1 base and J gave up 5 bases; unmatched junction bases: 3. Germline lookup yields CDR1 LGHDT and CDR2 YNNKEL (reference sequence). This CDR3 has 15 residues. CDR3 sequence reads: CASSQVAGSTGELFF. CDR3 nucleotide sequence: TGTGCCAGCAGCCAAGTAGCGGGATCAACCGGGGAGCTGTTTTTT.

The chain is built from TRBV3-1 (or the pseudogene TRBV3-2) and TRBJ1-6; D uncertain. The CDR3 consists of 15 residues. V was clipped by 2 bases and J by 4 bases, with 9 bases between them. Germline V lookup: CDR1 LGHDT, CDR2 YNNKEL (reference sequence). The CDR3, as DNA: TGTGCCAGCAGCCAAATCAATCAATATAATTCACCCCTCCACTTT. It specifies CASSQINQYNSPLHF.

The rearrangement links TRBV6-5 to TRBJ1-1; no firm D call. V was cut by 7 bases and J by 2 bases, with 14 bases left in between. CDR3 length: 14 amino acids. Germline CDR1 reads MNHEY; CDR2 reads SVGAGI. CDR3 sequence: CASTYPGLNTEAFF. CDR3 DNA: TGTGCCAGCACCTACCCAGGTCTTAACACTGAAGCTTTCTTT.

The chain combines TRBV6-2 or TRBV6-3 with TRBJ1-6; TRBD1 might be the D (5 bases). Trimming removed 4 bases at V and 0 bases at J, with 7 bases between. Germline lookup yields CDR1 MNHEY and CDR2 SVGEGT. The CDR3 is 15 amino acids. The CDR3 loop is CASSSQDSYNSPLHF. The CDR3 DNA follows: TGTGCCAGCAGTTCACAGGACTCCTATAATTCACCCCTCCACTTT.

The chain uses TRBV19 and TRBJ1-1, with 7 bases matching TRBD1. CDR1 and CDR2 (germline): LNHDA, SQIVND (reference sequence). Losses at the gene ends were 5 bases for V and 9 bases for J; bases not matched to a gene: 9. The CDR3 contains 13 residues. CDR3 coding DNA: TGTGCCAGTAGTCGGCGACAGGGATTGAAAGCTTTCTTT. This codes for CASSRRQGLKAFF.

This chain's CDR3 is CASSTSGAMNEQFF. The CDR3 nucleotides read TGTGCCAGCAGCACGAGCGGGGCAATGAATGAGCAGTTCTTC. The J gene is TRBJ2-1, the V gene TRBV9; 7 bases align to TRBD2. This CDR3 spans 14 amino acids. From germline, CDR1 is SGDLS and CDR2 YYNGEE. After removal of 4 bases from V and 7 bases from J, the junction contained 8 bases not matched to a gene.

This chain connects TRBV5-1 to TRBJ2-7; 11 positions agree with TRBD1. CDR3 size: 15 residues. V dropped 4 bases and J dropped 7; count of bases not matched to a gene: 10. Germline loops: CDR1 SGHRS, CDR2 YFSETQ. The chain's CDR3 is CASSGRTGGIEEQYF. CDR3 sequence (DNA): TGCGCCAGCAGCGGACGGACAGGGGGCATAGAGGAGCAGTACTTC.

The chain couples TRBV5-1 to TRBJ2-7, with TRBD2 matching 11 bases. CDR3 length equals 18 residues. CDR1 and CDR2 from the germline V gene are SGHRS and YFSETQ. V lost 0 bases to trimming and J lost 3 bases; unmatched junction nucleotides: 11. CDR3: CASSLASNSGRDSYEQYF. The CDR3 DNA is TGCGCCAGCAGCTTGGCCTCCAATAGCGGGAGGGATAGCTACGAGCAGTACTTC.

The chain joins TRBV28 to TRBJ2-7; 9 bases align to TRBD1. With V trimmed by 5 bases and J by 7 bases, 15 bases remained unmatched. CDR3 length: 16 residues. Germline CDR1 reads MDHEN; CDR2 reads SYDVKM. The CDR3, as DNA: TGTGCCAGCAGTGGGAGATGGACAGGGGCACATAAGGAGCAGTACTTC. Its protein product is CASSGRWTGAHKEQYF.

This chain uses TRBV7-3 with TRBJ1-2; D ambiguous. Germline CDR1 is SGHTA and CDR2 is FQGTGA. Trimming stripped 2 bases from V and 0 bases from J, with 10 bases between. The CDR3 runs 15 residues. CDR3 sequence (DNA): TGTGCCAGCAGCTTACGGGGAGAGTCTAACTATGGCTACACCTTC. Protein sequence: CASSLRGESNYGYTF.

This clone came up once. CDR3 nucleotide sequence: TGTGCCAGCAGCGCAAGCGGTGCCTCCTACAATGAGCAGTTCTTC. Its protein product is CASSASGASYNEQFF. The chain links TRBV9 to TRBJ2-1; possible D gene TRBD2, 5 bases. V was trimmed by 3 bases and J by 0 bases, leaving 10 bases between them. Germline V lookup: CDR1 SGDLS, CDR2 YYNGEE. CDR3 length: 15 amino acids.

The chain links TRBV2 to TRBJ1-2; 7 nucleotides match TRBD1. Germline assignment: CDR1 SNHLY and CDR2 FYNNEI. This CDR3 contains 18 residues. V lost 3 bases to trimming and J lost 8 bases; unmatched junction nucleotides: 21. CDR3 in DNA: TGTGCCAGCAGTGAGGAACTCGTGACAGGGTCCGGTGGCGAGGGCTACACCTTC. It yields the protein CASSEELVTGSGGEGYTF.

The chain links TRBV24-1 to TRBJ2-1, with D uncertain. The CDR3 spans 13 residues. From germline, CDR1 is KGHDR and CDR2 SFDVKD. V was clipped by 4 bases and J by 4 bases, with 7 bases between them. The CDR3: CATSETAYNEQFF. DNA of the CDR3: TGTGCCACCAGTGAAACAGCTTACAATGAGCAGTTCTTC.

The chain links TRBV5-1 to TRBJ2-2; possible D gene TRBD1, 6 bases. Germline V gene data show CDR1 as SGHRS and CDR2 as YFSETQ. The CDR3 covers 16 residues. V was trimmed by 4 bases and J by 2 bases, leaving 15 bases between them. The CDR3 nucleotides read TGCGCCAGCAGCCCGGTGGCAGGGGTCAACACCGGGGAGCTGTTTTTT. Translation: CASSPVAGVNTGELFF.

Here the CDR3 DNA reads TGTGCTAGTGGTTGGGGCAGCTACGAGCAGTACTTC. Its translation is CASGWGSYEQYF. The chain uses TRBV12-5 and TRBJ2-7; tentative D call: TRBD1 (5 bases). CDR1 and CDR2 from the germline V gene are LGHNT and FRNRAP. Trimming removed 4 bases from V and 3 bases from J, with 7 bases in between. The CDR3 is made up of 12 amino acids.

This clone was seen once. The rearrangement uses TRBV5-1 and TRBJ2-5; 7 positions agree with TRBD2. The CDR3 contains 14 residues. J gave up 0 bases and V 5 bases, and 4 bases lay outside the gene matches. The germline gives CDR1 SGHRS, CDR2 YFSETQ. For the CDR3, the DNA is TGCGCCAGCAGGAGCGGGACGTACCAAGAGACCCAGTACTTC. This gives the protein CASRSGTYQETQYF. The full variable domain, in which reference TRBV5-1 and TRBJ2-5 provide the parts outside the CDR3, is KAGVTQTPRYLIKTRGQQVTLSCSPISGHRSVSWYQQTPGQGLQFLFEYFSETQRNKGNFPGRFSGRQFSNSRSEMNVSTLELGDSALYLCASRSGTYQETQYFGPGTRLLVL.